The 31 T cell receptor beta chains given below trace back to one sample, sequenced in a study of T cell responses to AZD1222 COVID-19 vaccine. Profiled with immunoSEQ multiplex PCR; TCRdb holds only in-frame clones, not every one. The repertoire has 100,000 to 150,000 clones, about 90% of them found once; the top ten carry approximately 9.3%. The sequences come from peripheral blood, collected on day 0 of AZD1222 vaccination. The receptors come from an adult in good health.

A remark on this clone: One junction end disagrees with the germline gene, perhaps due to a read error. The chain employs TRBV20-1 and TRBJ2-3, with a tentative D call TRBD2 (5 bases). Germline lookup yields CDR1 DFQATT and CDR2 SNEGSKA (reference sequence). This CDR3 is built from 11 residues. For the CDR3, the DNA is TGCAGTGCTAGAGTGGGAGATGCGCAGTATTTT. It yields the protein CSARVGDAQYF.

The chain combines TRBV2 with TRBJ2-1; D is undetermined. Germline CDR1 reads SNHLY; CDR2 reads FYNNEI. This CDR3 has 13 amino acids. Trimming removed 6 bases at V and 4 bases at J, with 10 bases between. The CDR3 spells CASSPSVYNEQFF. The CDR3 coding sequence is TGTGCCAGCAGCCCGTCAGTGTACAATGAGCAGTTCTTC.

The chain links TRBV5-6 to TRBJ2-7; 16 bases agree with TRBD2. V was pared by 0 bases and J by 6 bases, with 6 bases of the junction left unmatched. The CDR3 spans 17 residues. Germline CDR1 and CDR2: SGHDT and YYEEEE. CDR3 bases: TGTGCCAGCAGCTTGGGCGGGACTAGCGGGAGGGCCGGCGAGCAGTACTTC. This sequence encodes CASSLGGTSGRAGEQYF.

This clone appeared once. The genes are TRBV6-5 and TRBJ1-5, with 8 bases aligning to TRBD1. This CDR3 has 15 residues. Germline V CDR1 and CDR2: MNHEY, SVGAGI. V was pared by 0 bases and J by 4 bases, with 2 bases of the junction left unmatched. The CDR3 nucleotides read TGTGCCAGCAGTTACTCTAGACAGGGGAATCAGCCCCAGCATTTT. Translated: CASSYSRQGNQPQHF.

In its sample, this clone was seen a few times. The J gene is TRBJ2-7, the V gene TRBV18; D unresolved. This CDR3 has 15 amino acids. Trimming removed 3 bases from V and 0 bases from J, with 12 bases in between. The V gene's germline CDR1 is KGHSH and CDR2 LQKENI. CDR3 residues: CASSPNSLSSYEQYF. The CDR3, as DNA: TGTGCCAGCTCACCTAATTCCCTTAGCTCCTACGAGCAGTACTTC.

The V call is TRBV19, the J call TRBJ2-5; 9 positions agree with TRBD2. V lost 4 bases and J lost 4; bases outside the gene matches: 19. The germline gives CDR1 LNHDA, CDR2 SQIVND (reference sequence). This CDR3 comprises 19 residues. For the CDR3, the DNA is TGTGCCAGTAGTAGTCTCGAAAGCCGGCGGGAGGGAACAGGAGAGACCCAGTACTTC. This codes for CASSSLESRREGTGETQYF.

This clone has only one observation. V is TRBV5-6 and J is TRBJ2-5; D uncertain. The V gene lost 1 base and the J gene lost 2 bases, with 12 bases spanning the gap. The germline V gene encodes CDR1 SGHDT and CDR2 YYEEEE. The CDR3 is made up of 15 amino acids. The CDR3 nucleotides read TGTGCCAGCAGCTTGAGACACGGCCTACAAGAGACCCAGTACTTC. Translation: CASSLRHGLQETQYF.

V and J are TRBV27 and TRBJ1-1, with TRBD1 identical over 7 bases. CDR1 is MNHEY, CDR2 SMNVEV, per germline (reference sequence). V lost 0 bases to trimming and J lost 11 bases; unmatched junction nucleotides: 9. The CDR3 loop spans 14 amino acids. The CDR3 DNA follows: TGTGCCAGCAGTTTATCGGGTATTGGGACAGACGCTTTCTTT. Protein: CASSLSGIGTDAFF.

The CDR3 is CASSDPGQINQPQHF. The CDR3 DNA is TGTGCCAGCAGTGACCCGGGACAGATCAATCAGCCCCAGCATTTT. The rearrangement uses TRBV6-1 and TRBJ1-5, with 7 bases aligning to TRBD1. This CDR3 spans 15 amino acids. Trimming took 3 bases from V and 3 from J; bases not matched to a gene: 5. Looked up from germline, CDR1 is MNHNS and CDR2 is SASEGT.

The chain combines TRBV5-5 with TRBJ1-2, with 7 bases aligning to TRBD1. The CDR3 totals 16 residues. V dropped 0 bases and J dropped 8; count of bases not matched to a gene: 13. CDR1 is SGHKS and CDR2 is YYEKEE in the germline V gene (reference sequence). The CDR3 coding sequence is TGTGCCAGCAGCTTGGCGCCCTCACTGACAGGGAACGGCTACACCTTC. This encodes CASSLAPSLTGNGYTF.

The chain has TRBV3-1 (or the pseudogene TRBV3-2) and TRBJ2-2; 7 nucleotides line up with TRBD2. With V trimmed by 1 base and J by 9 bases, 11 bases remained unmatched. The CDR3 extends over 16 amino acids. The germline V gene encodes CDR1 LGHDT and CDR2 YNNKEL (reference sequence). The DNA of the CDR3 is TGTGCCAGCAGCCAAGGGTCGGGACTACTCGGCCGGGAGCTGTTTTTT. Translating gives CASSQGSGLLGRELFF.

This chain links TRBV29-1 with TRBJ2-5; 8 bases map to TRBD1. Trimming took 6 bases from V and 7 from J; bases not matched to a gene: 7. The CDR3 totals 12 residues. Germline assignment: CDR1 SQVTM and CDR2 ANQGSEA. The CDR3 DNA follows: TGCAGCGTAGACAGGGGAGGCGGGACCCAGTACTTC. It is translated as CSVDRGGGTQYF.

CDR3 residues: CASSTWGTGFGGYTF. The CDR3 DNA sequence: TGTGCCAGTAGTACCTGGGGGACCGGCTTTGGGGGCTACACCTTC. The rearrangement links TRBV19 to TRBJ1-2; D may be TRBD1 (5 bases). CDR3 size: 15 residues. Germline V gene data show CDR1 as LNHDA and CDR2 as SQIVND (reference sequence). V lost 4 bases and J lost 8, with 20 bases in between.

The rearrangement joins TRBV10-1 to TRBJ1-1; D is undetermined. Trimming cost V 6 bases and J 1 base, with 9 bases left between them. The CDR3 contains 13 residues. Germline CDR1 is WNHNN and CDR2 is SYGVQD (reference sequence). The chain's CDR3 is CASSRGSNTEAFF. In DNA, the CDR3 is TGCGCCAGCAGCCGGGGTTCGAACACTGAAGCTTTCTTT.

V is TRBV30 and J is TRBJ2-7; D uncertain. CDR1 is GTSNPN and CDR2 is SVGIG in the germline V gene (reference sequence). CDR3 length: 11 residues. V shed 4 bases and J shed 2 bases, with 6 bases lying between them. The CDR3 is CAWKAPYEQYF. In DNA form, the CDR3 reads TGTGCCTGGAAAGCGCCCTACGAGCAGTACTTC.

The chain uses TRBV28 and TRBJ1-6; TRBD1 matches at 8 bases. The V and J ends lost 6 bases and 7 bases, in that order; junction bases with no gene match: 5. From germline, CDR1 is MDHEN and CDR2 SYDVKM. This CDR3 is built from 14 residues. CDR3 residues: CASRPGQGNSPLHF. In DNA, the CDR3 is TGTGCCAGCAGACCTGGACAGGGAAATTCACCCCTCCACTTT.

The chain links TRBV14 to TRBJ2-7; 7 bases match TRBD1. V shed 6 bases and J 5 bases; nucleotides not matched to a gene: 7. The CDR3 loop spans 13 amino acids. Per the germline V gene, CDR1 is SGHDN and CDR2 is FVKESK. CDR3 loop: CASREQGLNEQYF. For the CDR3, the DNA is TGTGCCAGCAGGGAACAGGGGTTGAACGAGCAGTACTTC.

The CDR3 DNA sequence: TGCGCCAGCAGCTTGGTAGGGGGCGGCGAGCAGTACTTC. Its translation is CASSLVGGGEQYF. The rearrangement joins TRBV5-1 to TRBJ2-7; 7 bases fit TRBD1. The CDR3 length is 13 residues. CDR1 is SGHRS, CDR2 YFSETQ, per germline. With V trimmed by 0 bases and J by 6 bases, 3 bases remained unmatched.

Concerning this clone itself: Other DNA sequences in the same sample also yield this CDR3. The rearrangement uses TRBV3-1 (or the pseudogene TRBV3-2) and TRBJ2-4; 8 bases line up with TRBD1. The V gene end was trimmed by 1 base and the J gene end by 3 bases; junction bases not matched to a gene: 5. The germline CDR1 and CDR2 sequences are LGHDT and YNNKEL (reference sequence). CDR3 length: 16 amino acids. CDR3 residues: CASSQGTGMGKNIQYF. CDR3 bases: TGTGCCAGCAGCCAAGGGACAGGGATGGGCAAAAACATTCAGTACTTC.

V usage is TRBV5-1 and J usage is TRBJ1-1; D is ambiguous. V lost 0 bases, J lost 8 bases, and 8 bases lay in between. CDR3 size: 12 residues. Germline-derived CDR1 and CDR2 are SGHRS and YFSETQ. CDR3 sequence (DNA): TGCGCCAGCAGCTTGGGGCAGTACGAAGCTTTCTTT. As protein: CASSLGQYEAFF. The complete variable domain, with remaining parts taken from reference TRBV5-1 and TRBJ1-1, reads KAGVTQTPRYLIKTRGQQVTLSCSPISGHRSVSWYQQTPGQGLQFLFEYFSETQRNKGNFPGRFSGRQFSNSRSEMNVSTLELGDSALYLCASSLGQYEAFFGQGTRLTVV.

The V gene is TRBV3-1 (or the pseudogene TRBV3-2), the J gene TRBJ2-7; the D call may be TRBD1 or TRBD2 (6 bases each). Trimming stripped 1 base from V and 2 bases from J, with 15 bases between. Germline CDR1 and CDR2: LGHDT and YNNKEL (reference sequence). This CDR3 contains 16 residues. CDR3 amino acids: CASSQVGGLHAYEQYF. Here the CDR3 DNA reads TGTGCCAGCAGCCAAGTAGGGGGACTCCACGCCTACGAGCAGTACTTC.

The chain's CDR3 is CASSLARASTDTQYF. For the CDR3, the DNA is TGTGCCAGCAGCTTAGCGCGGGCTAGCACAGATACGCAGTATTTT. V usage is TRBV7-2 and J usage is TRBJ2-3; tentatively, D is TRBD2 (5 bases). Trimming removed 0 bases at V and 0 bases at J, with 7 bases between. Per the germline V gene, CDR1 is SGHTA and CDR2 is FQGNSA. The CDR3 has 15 residues. The complete variable domain, with remaining parts taken from reference TRBV7-2 and TRBJ2-3, reads GAGVSQSPSNKVTEKGKDVELRCDPISGHTALYWYRQSLGQGLEFLIYFQGNSAPDKSGLPSDRFSAERTGGSVSTLTIQRTQQEDSAVYLCASSLARASTDTQYFGPGTRLTVL.

The V call is TRBV14, the J call TRBJ2-1; D not resolved. The CDR3 is 16 amino acids. The germline V gene encodes CDR1 SGHDN and CDR2 FVKESK. V gave up 3 bases and J gave up 0 bases, with 12 bases separating them. The CDR3 DNA sequence: TGTGCCAGCAGCCAGGACCTCGGCAGCTCCTACAATGAGCAGTTCTTC. As protein: CASSQDLGSSYNEQFF.

This chain joins TRBV12-3 or TRBV12-4 and TRBJ2-5; 8 bases are a match to TRBD1. The CDR3 sequence is 13 residues long. The V segment lost 9 bases and the J segment 1 base; nucleotides outside the gene matches: 4. The CDR3 reads CASGDRIQETQYF. For the CDR3, the DNA is TGTGCCAGTGGGGACAGGATCCAAGAGACCCAGTACTTC.

The chain employs TRBV5-1 and TRBJ2-7; a possible D gene is TRBD2 (6 bases). The germline V gene has CDR1 SGHRS and CDR2 YFSETQ. This CDR3 is 14 amino acids long. Trimming took 4 bases from V and 7 from J, leaving 18 bases between them. The CDR3 coding sequence is TGCGCCAGCAGCCTGGAACCGGGAGAACGGGAGCAGTACTTC. Amino acids: CASSLEPGEREQYF. Full variable domain (rest looked up from reference TRBV5-1 and TRBJ2-7): KAGVTQTPRYLIKTRGQQVTLSCSPISGHRSVSWYQQTPGQGLQFLFEYFSETQRNKGNFPGRFSGRQFSNSRSEMNVSTLELGDSALYLCASSLEPGEREQYFGPGTRLTVT.

The chain couples TRBV9 to TRBJ1-1; a possible D gene is TRBD1 (5 bases). The CDR3 consists of 13 residues. Germline V lookup: CDR1 SGDLS, CDR2 YYNGEE. V was clipped by 0 bases and J by 4 bases, with 7 bases between them. Here the CDR3 DNA reads TGTGCCAGCAGCGTAGGTGACAGCACTGAAGCTTTCTTT. Amino acids: CASSVGDSTEAFF.

The chain joins TRBV6-2 or TRBV6-3 to TRBJ2-1; 11 bases fit TRBD2. Looked up from germline, CDR1 is MNHEY and CDR2 is SVGEGT. V lost 0 bases to trimming and J lost 5 bases; unmatched junction nucleotides: 3. CDR3 length: 16 residues. The CDR3 DNA reads TGTGCCAGCAGTTACTCGGGACTAGCGGATGACAATGAGCAGTTCTTC. Its protein product is CASSYSGLADDNEQFF.

The J gene is TRBJ2-7, the V gene TRBV18, with 8 bases aligning to TRBD1. CDR1 is KGHSH, CDR2 LQKENI, per germline. V lost 5 bases and J lost 7; bases outside the gene matches: 7. CDR3 length: 13 amino acids. The CDR3 DNA is TGTGCCAGCTCAGACCAGGGGGCGCGGGAGCAGTACTTC. Translating gives CASSDQGAREQYF.

Only one count was recorded for this clone. This sequence joins TRBV2 and TRBJ1-1; D gene ambiguous. The CDR3 loop spans 13 amino acids. Trimming stripped 7 bases from V and 11 bases from J, with 20 bases between. The germline V gene has CDR1 SNHLY and CDR2 FYNNEI. The CDR3 loop reads CASNPARYPVAFF. The CDR3 coding sequence is TGTGCCAGCAACCCGGCTCGGTACCCTGTGGCTTTCTTT.

This sequence joins TRBV6-2 or TRBV6-3 and TRBJ1-5; a weak D match, TRBD1 (6 bases). V lost 6 bases to trimming and J lost 0 bases, with 9 bases between them. The CDR3 runs to 14 residues. Germline loops: CDR1 MNHEY, CDR2 SVGEGT. The CDR3 loop reads CASSGQYSNQPQHF. The CDR3 DNA reads as TGTGCCAGCAGCGGACAGTATAGCAATCAGCCCCAGCATTTT.

V gene TRBV2 combines with J gene TRBJ2-5; 10 positions agree with TRBD1. V lost 4 bases and J lost 2; bases outside the gene matches: 4. CDR1 SNHLY and CDR2 FYNNEI come from the germline V gene. CDR3 length: 15 amino acids. The CDR3 loop is CASSGQGAGQETQYF. CDR3 bases: TGTGCCAGCAGTGGACAGGGGGCGGGTCAAGAGACCCAGTACTTC.